This is a list of T cell receptor beta chains from one sample in a study of human T cells and chemical hapten exposure. MiXCR, run by TCRdb on the RACE reads, gives a single entry per CDR3 protein. Among 75,000 to 95,000 distinct CDR3 sequences listed, about an eighth were seen once. The sample in question was whole blood, obtained in connection with sensitization to the hapten diphenylcyclopropenone (DPC). These receptors all stem from a woman between 55 and 75 years old with alopecia areata. Some clones in this sample may be carry-over from other donors' samples. CDR3s include the opening cysteine and the closing phenylalanine or tryptophan. D genes are given only for firm matches. Only part of the rows carry a size: once, few, many, or a class if the clone is expanded.

V,J,length,D,size,CDR3,DNA
TRBV2,TRBJ1-6,15,TRBD1,few,CASSPRTGENSPLHF,TGTGCCAGCAGTCCAAGGACAGGGGAAAATTCACCCCTCCACTTT
TRBV20-1,TRBJ2-3,13,-,few,CSAGPGGTDTQYF,TGCAGTGCGGGCCCCGGGGGCACAGATACGCAGTATTTT
TRBV20-1,TRBJ2-7,12,-,-,CSARRDVYEQYF,TGCAGTGCTAGAAGAGACGTCTACGAGCAGTACTTC
TRBV6-6,TRBJ1-5,16,TRBD1,-,CTSSLGPDRVNQPQHF,TGTACCAGCTCCCTTGGTCCGGACAGGGTGAATCAGCCCCAGCATTTT
TRBV4-1,TRBJ2-6,13,-,few,CASSQTGANVLTF,TGCGCCAGCAGCCAAACTGGGGCCAACGTCCTGACTTTC
TRBV6-5,TRBJ1-5,13,-,many,CASRKQGNQPQHF,TGTGCCAGCAGGAAACAAGGAAATCAGCCCCAGCATTTT
TRBV12-3/TRBV12-4,TRBJ1-6,16,TRBD1,few,CASSLGGQGSNSPLHF,TGTGCCAGCAGTTTAGGTGGACAGGGGAGTAACTCACCCCTCCACTTT
TRBV7-9,TRBJ2-2,13,-,few,CASSPDATGELFF,TGTGCCAGCAGCCCCGACGCCACCGGGGAGCTGTTTTTT
TRBV12-3/TRBV12-4,TRBJ1-5,12,-,many,CASSGDNQPQHF,TGTGCCAGCAGCGGGGACAATCAGCCCCAGCATTTT
TRBV2,TRBJ2-1,15,-,-,CASRTGSAGYNEQFF,TGTGCCAGCAGAACGGGCTCGGCGGGCTACAATGAGCAGTTCTTC
TRBV6-2/TRBV6-3,TRBJ1-3,15,TRBD1,few,CASSYPRQGRNTIYF,TGTGCCAGCAGTTATCCTCGACAGGGGAGAAACACCATATATTTT
TRBV3-1,TRBJ1-4,14,-,-,CASRVEGTNEKLFF,TGTGCCAGCAGAGTAGAGGGAACTAATGAAAAACTGTTTTTT
TRBV12-3/TRBV12-4,TRBJ1-4,12,-,many,CASSLGREKLFF,TGTGCCAGCAGTTTAGGAAGGGAAAAACTGTTTTTT
TRBV5-1,TRBJ2-3,14,-,few,CASSLDPTRPGAYF,TGCGCCAGCAGCTTGGACCCAACCCGACCCGGGGCGTATTTT
TRBV20-1,TRBJ2-7,14,TRBD1,-,CSAKTGTGGNEQYF,TGCAGTGCTAAAACCGGGACAGGGGGTAACGAGCAGTACTTC
TRBV20-1,TRBJ2-7,15,-,-,CSAPDNRDLGYEQYF,TGCAGTGCGCCCGATAACAGGGACTTAGGCTACGAGCAGTACTTC
TRBV19,TRBJ2-7,13,-,-,CASSYAGTYGQYF,TGTGCCAGTAGTTATGCAGGGACCTACGGGCAGTACTTC
TRBV5-1,TRBJ2-5,14,-,-,CASSPANDPETQYF,TGCGCCAGCAGCCCCGCCAATGACCCCGAGACCCAGTACTTC
TRBV16,TRBJ1-3,13,-,many,CASSQVSGNTIYF,TGTGCCAGCAGCCAAGTATCTGGAAACACCATATATTTT
TRBV29-1,TRBJ1-2,13,-,many,CSVVDTGGYGYTF,TGCAGCGTGGTGGACACCGGGGGGTATGGCTACACCTTC
TRBV6-2/TRBV6-3,TRBJ1-1,17,-,few,CASSYSRGALMNTEAFF,TGTGCCAGCAGTTACAGCAGGGGCGCGCTAATGAACACTGAAGCTTTCTTT
TRBV9,TRBJ1-2,13,-,-,CASSAETGYGYTF,TGTGCCAGCAGCGCTGAGACAGGTTATGGCTACACCTTC
TRBV20-1,TRBJ2-7,15,TRBD2,many,CSAWTSGGLGNEQYF,TGCAGTGCTTGGACTAGCGGGGGCCTCGGAAACGAGCAGTACTTC
TRBV20-1,TRBJ1-5,14,-,many,CSARPTGMNQPQHF,TGCAGTGCTAGGCCTACAGGGATGAATCAGCCCCAGCATTTT
TRBV11-2,TRBJ2-3,16,TRBD2,-,CASSQGTSGGMNTQYF,TGTGCCAGCAGCCAGGGGACTAGCGGGGGCATGAATACGCAGTATTTT
TRBV18,TRBJ1-1,16,TRBD1,many,CASSPTGQSGNTEAFF,TGTGCCAGCTCACCAACGGGACAGTCGGGGAACACTGAAGCTTTCTTT
TRBV12-3/TRBV12-4,TRBJ1-3,15,-,-,CASSPMGVSGNTIYF,TGTGCCAGCAGCCCGATGGGGGTCTCTGGAAACACCATATATTTT
TRBV5-6,TRBJ2-7,15,-,few,CASSLFQRGSYEQYF,TGTGCCAGCAGCTTGTTTCAGAGAGGCAGCTACGAGCAGTACTTC
TRBV5-4,TRBJ2-3,17,-,-,CASSPGTPIISTDTQYF,TGTGCCAGCAGCCCGGGTACTCCGATTATTAGCACAGATACGCAGTATTTT
TRBV18,TRBJ1-1,15,TRBD1,many,CASSPLRGPNTEAFF,TGTGCCAGCTCGCCCCTCAGGGGGCCGAACACTGAAGCTTTCTTT
TRBV24-1,TRBJ2-2,12,-,-,CATSPNTGELFF,TGTGCCACCAGCCCGAACACCGGGGAGCTGTTTTTT
TRBV4-2,TRBJ2-3,16,-,few,CASSQRGGAGTDTQYF,TGTGCCAGCAGCCAAAGAGGAGGGGCCGGTACAGATACGCAGTATTTT
TRBV5-1,TRBJ2-5,15,-,many,CASSSAGQLQETQYF,TGCGCCAGCAGCTCCGCGGGCCAACTCCAAGAGACCCAGTACTTC
TRBV4-2,TRBJ1-5,16,TRBD1,few,CASSPGTGDSNQPQHF,TGTGCCAGCAGCCCCGGGACAGGGGATAGCAATCAGCCCCAGCATTTT
TRBV27,TRBJ2-3,13,TRBD1,many,CASTRQGADTQYF,TGTGCCAGCACCCGTCAGGGGGCAGATACGCAGTATTTT
TRBV29-1,TRBJ1-1,10,-,few,CSGGNTEAFF,TGCAGCGGGGGGAACACTGAAGCTTTCTTT
TRBV9,TRBJ2-7,14,TRBD1,-,CASSPWTGPLEQYF,TGTGCCAGCAGCCCCTGGACAGGGCCCCTCGAGCAGTACTTC
TRBV9,TRBJ2-3,18,TRBD2,many,CASSVETSGGPSTDTQYF,TGTGCCAGCAGCGTAGAGACTAGCGGGGGGCCCAGCACAGATACGCAGTATTTT
TRBV6-5,TRBJ2-7,13,-,-,CASSPTPSYEQYF,TGTGCCAGCAGCCCCACCCCCTCCTACGAGCAGTACTTC
TRBV4-2,TRBJ2-7,16,-,-,CASSLTGQGSGYEQYF,TGTGCCAGCAGCCTTACTGGTCAGGGCAGCGGCTACGAGCAGTACTTC
TRBV27,TRBJ1-5,15,-,many,CASSTGTVSNQPQHF,TGTGCCAGCAGCACCGGGACGGTAAGCAATCAGCCCCAGCATTTT
TRBV10-3,TRBJ2-3,14,-,many,CAISGSSSTDTQYF,TGTGCCATCAGTGGGTCGTCTAGCACAGATACGCAGTATTTT
TRBV2,TRBJ2-2,15,TRBD1,many,CASGTGALNTGELFF,TGTGCCAGCGGGACAGGGGCATTGAACACCGGGGAGCTGTTTTTT
TRBV5-4,TRBJ2-2,17,TRBD2,-,CASSLAPSGVNTGELFF,TGTGCCAGCAGCTTGGCCCCAAGCGGGGTGAACACCGGGGAGCTGTTTTTT
TRBV7-3,TRBJ2-7,16,-,-,CASSLTGTGNGHEQYF,TGTGCCAGCAGCTTAACTGGCACAGGGAACGGCCACGAGCAGTACTTC
TRBV6-6,TRBJ2-7,13,-,few,CASSSTVINEQYF,TGTGCCAGCTCAAGTACAGTAATCAACGAGCAGTACTTC